The present T cell receptor beta chain was sequenced within a study of T-cell memory formation after mild COVID-19. Trimming pared 4 bases from V and 3 bases from J, leaving 8 bases between. Germline V CDR1 and CDR2: SGHRS, YFSETQ. The CDR3 is 12 amino acids. TCRdb ran MiXCR on the 5' RACE reads and lists one entry per CDR3 protein. Of approximately 500,000 distinct CDR3 sequences in the sample, about 23% were seen once. The specimen was PBMCs or a T cell subset sorted from them (not recorded which). The source of this sequence is an adult woman who had mild COVID-19 (a few samples of this study predate the infection). Cell type and time point are not known. This rearrangement joins TRBV5-1 to TRBJ2-7, with D possibly matching TRBD1 (5 bases). This CDR3 is CASSDSFYEQYF. The CDR3 nucleotides are TGCGCCAGCAGCGACAGCTTCTACGAGCAGTACTTC. Together with reference TRBV5-1 and TRBJ2-7, the CDR3 gives the full variable domain: KAGVTQTPRYLIKTRGQQVTLSCSPISGHRSVSWYQQTPGQGLQFLFEYFSETQRNKGNFPGRFSGRQFSNSRSEMNVSTLELGDSALYLCASSDSFYEQYFGPGTRLTVT.